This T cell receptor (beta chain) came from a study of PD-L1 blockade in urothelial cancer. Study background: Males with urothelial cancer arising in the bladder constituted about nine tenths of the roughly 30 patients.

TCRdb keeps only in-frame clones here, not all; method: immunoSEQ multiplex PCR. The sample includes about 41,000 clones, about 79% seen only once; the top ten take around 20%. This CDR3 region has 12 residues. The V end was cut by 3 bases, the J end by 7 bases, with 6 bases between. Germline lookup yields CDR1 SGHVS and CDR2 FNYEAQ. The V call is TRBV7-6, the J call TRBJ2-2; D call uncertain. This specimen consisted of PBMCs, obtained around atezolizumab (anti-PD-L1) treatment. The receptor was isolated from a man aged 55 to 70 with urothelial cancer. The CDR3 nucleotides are TGTGCCAGCAGCTTTAGTTTCGGGGAGCTGTTTTTT. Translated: CASSFSFGELFF.